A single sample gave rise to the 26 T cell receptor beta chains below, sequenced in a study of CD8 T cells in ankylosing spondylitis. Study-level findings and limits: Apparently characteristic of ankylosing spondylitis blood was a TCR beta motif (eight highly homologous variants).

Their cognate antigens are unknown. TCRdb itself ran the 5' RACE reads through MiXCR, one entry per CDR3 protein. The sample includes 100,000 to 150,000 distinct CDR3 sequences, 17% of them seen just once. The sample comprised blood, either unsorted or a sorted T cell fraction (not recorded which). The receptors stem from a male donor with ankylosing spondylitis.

The CDR3 reads CASSSFWRENIETQYF. The CDR3 coding sequence is TGTGCCAGCAGCTCCTTCTGGCGGGAGAATATAGAGACCCAGTACTTC. The V call is TRBV11-2, the J call TRBJ2-5; 7 bases are a match to TRBD2. Germline-derived CDR1 and CDR2 are SGHAT and FQNNGV. The CDR3 length is 16 residues. J lost 4 bases, V lost 4 bases, and 12 bases had no gene match.

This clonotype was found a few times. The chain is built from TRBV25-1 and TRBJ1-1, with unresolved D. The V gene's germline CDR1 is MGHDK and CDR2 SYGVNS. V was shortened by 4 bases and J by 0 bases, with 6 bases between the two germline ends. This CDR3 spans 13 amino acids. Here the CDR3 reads CASSVGMNTEAFF. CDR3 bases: TGTGCCAGCAGTGTCGGGATGAACACTGAAGCTTTCTTT.

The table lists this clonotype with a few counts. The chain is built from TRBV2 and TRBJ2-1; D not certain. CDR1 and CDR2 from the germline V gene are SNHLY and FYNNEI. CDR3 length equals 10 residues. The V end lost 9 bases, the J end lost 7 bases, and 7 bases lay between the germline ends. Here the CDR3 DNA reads TGTGCCAGTTGGGGTAATGAGCAGTTCTTC. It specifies CASWGNEQFF.

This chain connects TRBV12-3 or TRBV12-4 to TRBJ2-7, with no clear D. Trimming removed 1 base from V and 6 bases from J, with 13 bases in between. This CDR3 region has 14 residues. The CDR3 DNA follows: TGTGCCAGCAGTTTAGGCACCTCCTACGTCGAGCAGTACTTC. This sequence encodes CASSLGTSYVEQYF.

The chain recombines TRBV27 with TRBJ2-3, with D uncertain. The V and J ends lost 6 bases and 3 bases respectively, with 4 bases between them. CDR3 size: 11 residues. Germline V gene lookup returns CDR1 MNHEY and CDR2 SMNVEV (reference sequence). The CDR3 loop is CASRETDTQYF. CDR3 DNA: TGTGCCAGCAGAGAAACAGATACGCAGTATTTT.

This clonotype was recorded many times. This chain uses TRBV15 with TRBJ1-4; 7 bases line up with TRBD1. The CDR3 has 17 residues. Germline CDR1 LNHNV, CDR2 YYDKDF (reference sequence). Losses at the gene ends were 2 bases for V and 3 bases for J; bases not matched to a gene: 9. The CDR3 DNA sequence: TGTGCCACCAGCAGACCATTGGGGACAGTCGCTAATGAAAAACTGTTTTTT. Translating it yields CATSRPLGTVANEKLFF.

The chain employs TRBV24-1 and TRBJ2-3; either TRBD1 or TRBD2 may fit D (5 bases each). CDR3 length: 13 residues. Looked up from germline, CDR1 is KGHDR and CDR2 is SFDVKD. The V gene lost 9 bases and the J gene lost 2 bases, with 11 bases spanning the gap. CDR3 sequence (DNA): TGTGCCACCTCGGGACGTTTCACAGATACGCAGTATTTT. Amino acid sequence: CATSGRFTDTQYF.

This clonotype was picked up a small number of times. The CDR3 reads CSARSDRGWETQYF. For the CDR3, the DNA is TGCAGTGCTAGGTCCGACAGGGGCTGGGAGACCCAGTACTTC. This sequence joins TRBV20-1 and TRBJ2-5; 8 nucleotides agree with TRBD1. The CDR3 spans 14 residues. The J segment lost 5 bases and the V segment lost 3 bases, leaving 8 bases of the junction unmatched. From germline, CDR1 is DFQATT and CDR2 SNEGSKA (reference sequence).

CDR3 nucleotide sequence: TGTGCCAGCGGGCAGGCTGTCAGGACCCAGTACTTC. This gives the protein CASGQAVRTQYF. This chain uses TRBV7-8 with TRBJ2-5, with unresolved D. Trimming pared 8 bases from V and 7 bases from J, leaving 14 bases between. The CDR3 covers 12 residues. The germline gives CDR1 SGHVS, CDR2 FQNEAQ.

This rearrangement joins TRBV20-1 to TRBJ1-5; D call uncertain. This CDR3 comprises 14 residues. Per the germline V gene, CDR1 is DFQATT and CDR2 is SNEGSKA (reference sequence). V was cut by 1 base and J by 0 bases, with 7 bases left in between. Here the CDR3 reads CSARVQHSNQPQHF. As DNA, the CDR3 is TGCAGTGCTAGAGTGCAACATAGCAATCAGCCCCAGCATTTT.

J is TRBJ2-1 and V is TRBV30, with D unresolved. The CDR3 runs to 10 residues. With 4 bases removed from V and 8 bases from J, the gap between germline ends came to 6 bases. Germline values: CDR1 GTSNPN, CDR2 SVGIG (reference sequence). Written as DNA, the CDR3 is TGTGCCTGGATTAAGGATGAGCAGTTCTTC. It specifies CAWIKDEQFF.

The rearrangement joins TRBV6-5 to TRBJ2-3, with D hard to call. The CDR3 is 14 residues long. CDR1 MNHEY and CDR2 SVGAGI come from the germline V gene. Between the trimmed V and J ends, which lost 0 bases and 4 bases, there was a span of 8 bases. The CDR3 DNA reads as TGTGCCAGCAGTTACTCGCTTAGTTCAGATACGCAGTATTTT. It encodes CASSYSLSSDTQYF.

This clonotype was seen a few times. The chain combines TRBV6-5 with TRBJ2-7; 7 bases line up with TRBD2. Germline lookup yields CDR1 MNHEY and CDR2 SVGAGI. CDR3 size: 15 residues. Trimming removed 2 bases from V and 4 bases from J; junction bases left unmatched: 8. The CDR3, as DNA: TGTGCCAGCAGTTACCTGTCTAGCGGCAATTACGAGCAGTACTTC. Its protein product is CASSYLSSGNYEQYF.

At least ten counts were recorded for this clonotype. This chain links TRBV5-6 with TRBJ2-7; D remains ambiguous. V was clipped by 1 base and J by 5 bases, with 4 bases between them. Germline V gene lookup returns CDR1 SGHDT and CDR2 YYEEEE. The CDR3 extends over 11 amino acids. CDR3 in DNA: TGTGCCAGCAGCTTGTCACACGAGCAGTACTTC. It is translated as CASSLSHEQYF. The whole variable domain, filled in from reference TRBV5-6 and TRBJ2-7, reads DAGVTQSPTHLIKTRGQQVTLRCSPKSGHDTVSWYQQALGQGPQFIFQYYEEEERQRGNFPDRFSGHQFPNYSSELNVNALLLGDSALYLCASSLSHEQYFGPGTRLTVT.

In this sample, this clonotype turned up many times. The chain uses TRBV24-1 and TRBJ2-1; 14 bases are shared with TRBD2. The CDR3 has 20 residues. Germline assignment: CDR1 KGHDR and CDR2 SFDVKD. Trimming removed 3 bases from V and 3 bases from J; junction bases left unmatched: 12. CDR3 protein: CATSDRTGTSGRRGYNEQFF. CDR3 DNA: TGTGCCACCAGTGATCGAACGGGGACTAGCGGGAGAAGGGGCTACAATGAGCAGTTCTTC.

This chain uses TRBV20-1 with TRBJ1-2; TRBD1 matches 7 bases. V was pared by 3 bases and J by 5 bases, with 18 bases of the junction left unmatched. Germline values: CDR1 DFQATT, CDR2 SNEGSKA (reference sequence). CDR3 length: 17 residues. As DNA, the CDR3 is TGCAGTGCTAGCGCGTTAGTGAGTGAGACAGGGAAATATGGCTACACCTTC. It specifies CSASALVSETGKYGYTF.

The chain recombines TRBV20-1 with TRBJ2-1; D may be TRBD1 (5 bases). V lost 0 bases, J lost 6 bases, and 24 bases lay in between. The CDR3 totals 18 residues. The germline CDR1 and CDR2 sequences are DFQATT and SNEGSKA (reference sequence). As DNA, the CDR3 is TGCAGTGCTAGAGATAAACTGGGGCTAGGGGAAGGGCGCAATGAGCAGTTCTTC. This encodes CSARDKLGLGEGRNEQFF.

CDR3 sequence reads: CASSQLAGARTGELFF. DNA for the CDR3: TGTGCCAGCAGCCAGCTAGCGGGAGCCCGCACCGGGGAGCTGTTTTTT. The genes are TRBV27 and TRBJ2-2; 10 bases line up with TRBD2. The J segment lost 4 bases and the V segment lost 6 bases, leaving 8 bases of the junction unmatched. This CDR3 spans 16 amino acids. Germline lookup yields CDR1 MNHEY and CDR2 SMNVEV (reference sequence).

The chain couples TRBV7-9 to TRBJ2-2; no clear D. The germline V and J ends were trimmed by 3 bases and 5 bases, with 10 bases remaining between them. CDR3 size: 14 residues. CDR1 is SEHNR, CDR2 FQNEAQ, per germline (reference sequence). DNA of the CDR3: TGTGCCAGCAGCTTCAGTCCTGGGACCGGGGAGCTGTTTTTT. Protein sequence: CASSFSPGTGELFF.

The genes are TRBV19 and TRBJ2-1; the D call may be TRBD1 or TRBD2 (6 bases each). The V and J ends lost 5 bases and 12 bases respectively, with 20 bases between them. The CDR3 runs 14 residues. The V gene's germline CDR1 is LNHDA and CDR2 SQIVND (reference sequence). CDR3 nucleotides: TGTGCCAGTAGTCGTATAGGGGAGGAGGGGGTGCAGTTCTTC. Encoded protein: CASSRIGEEGVQFF. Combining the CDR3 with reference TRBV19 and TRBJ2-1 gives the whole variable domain DGGITQSPKYLFRKEGQNVTLSCEQNLNHDAMYWYRQDPGQGLRLIYYSQIVNDFQKGDIAEGYSVSREKKESFPLTVTSAQKNPTAFYLCASSRIGEEGVQFFGPGTRLTVL.

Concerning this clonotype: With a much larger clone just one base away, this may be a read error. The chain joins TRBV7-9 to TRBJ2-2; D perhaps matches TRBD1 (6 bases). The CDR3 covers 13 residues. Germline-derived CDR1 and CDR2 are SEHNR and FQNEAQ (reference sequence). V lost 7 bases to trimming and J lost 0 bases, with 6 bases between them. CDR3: CASKGANTGELFF. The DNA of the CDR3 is TGTGCCAGCAAGGGGGCGAACACCGGGGAGCTGTTTTTT.

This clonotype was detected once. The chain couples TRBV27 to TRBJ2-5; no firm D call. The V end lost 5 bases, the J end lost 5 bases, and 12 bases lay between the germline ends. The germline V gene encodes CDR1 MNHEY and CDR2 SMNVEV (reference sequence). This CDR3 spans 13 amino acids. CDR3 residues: CASSNRPRETQYF. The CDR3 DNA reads TGTGCCAGCAGTAACCGCCCGCGGGAGACCCAGTACTTC.

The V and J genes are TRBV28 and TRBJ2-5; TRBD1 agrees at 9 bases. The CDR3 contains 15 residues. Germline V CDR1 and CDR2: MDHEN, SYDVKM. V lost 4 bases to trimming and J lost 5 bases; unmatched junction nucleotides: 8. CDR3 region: CASSSPGQGGETQYF. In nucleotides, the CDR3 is TGTGCCAGCAGTTCCCCGGGACAGGGCGGGGAGACCCAGTACTTC.

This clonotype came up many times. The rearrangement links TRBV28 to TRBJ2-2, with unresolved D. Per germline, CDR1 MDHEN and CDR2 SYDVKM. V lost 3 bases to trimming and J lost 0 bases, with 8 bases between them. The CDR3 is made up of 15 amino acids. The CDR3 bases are TGTGCCAGCAGTTTTGGGGATACGAACACCGGGGAGCTGTTTTTT. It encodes CASSFGDTNTGELFF. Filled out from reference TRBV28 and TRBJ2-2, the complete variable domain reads DVKVTQSSRYLVKRTGEKVFLECVQDMDHENMFWYRQDPGLGLRLIYFSYDVKMKEKGDIPEGYSVSREKKERFSLILESASTNQTSMYLCASSFGDTNTGELFFGEGSRLTVL.

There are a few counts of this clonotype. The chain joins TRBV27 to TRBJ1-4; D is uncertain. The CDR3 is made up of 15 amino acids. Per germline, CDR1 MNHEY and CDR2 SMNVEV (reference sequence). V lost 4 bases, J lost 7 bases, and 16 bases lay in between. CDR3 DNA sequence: TGTGCCAGCAGTTCTGGGGAGTTCTTCCGTGAAAAACTGTTTTTT. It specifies CASSSGEFFREKLFF. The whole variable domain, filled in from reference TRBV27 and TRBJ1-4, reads EAQVTQNPRYLITVTGKKLTVTCSQNMNHEYMSWYRQDPGLGLRQIYYSMNVEVTDKGDVPEGYKVSRKEKRNFPLILESPSPNQTSLYFCASSSGEFFREKLFFGSGTQLSVL.

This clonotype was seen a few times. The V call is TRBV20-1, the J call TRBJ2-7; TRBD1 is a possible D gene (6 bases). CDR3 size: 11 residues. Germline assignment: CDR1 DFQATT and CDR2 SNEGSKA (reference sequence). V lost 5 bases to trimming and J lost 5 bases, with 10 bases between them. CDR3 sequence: CSAGPGDEQYF. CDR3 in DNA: TGCAGTGCTGGCCCAGGGGACGAGCAGTACTTC.